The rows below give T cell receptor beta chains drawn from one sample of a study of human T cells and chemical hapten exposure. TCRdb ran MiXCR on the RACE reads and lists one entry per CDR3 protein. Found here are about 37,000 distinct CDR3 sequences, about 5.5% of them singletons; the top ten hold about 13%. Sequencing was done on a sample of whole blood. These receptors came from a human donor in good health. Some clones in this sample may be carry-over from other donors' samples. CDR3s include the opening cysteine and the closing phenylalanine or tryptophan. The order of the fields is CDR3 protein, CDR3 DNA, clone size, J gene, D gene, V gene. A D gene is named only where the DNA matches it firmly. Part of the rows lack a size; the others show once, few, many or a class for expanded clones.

CDR3: CSARGISGDTQYF
DNA: TGCAGTGCGAGAGGGATCTCCGGTGATACGCAGTATTTT
size: many
J: TRBJ2-3
D: -
V: TRBV20-1

CDR3: CASSALSYNSPLHF
DNA: TGTGCCAGCAGTGCTCTTTCCTATAATTCACCCCTCCACTTT
size: few
J: TRBJ1-6
D: -
V: TRBV6-6

CDR3: CASSYSISRGSYTF
DNA: TGTGCCAGCAGTTACTCGATCTCTCGAGGCAGCTACACCTTC
size: many
J: TRBJ1-2
D: -
V: TRBV6-5

CDR3: CASSFGQGLLDTQYF
DNA: TGTGCCAGCAGCTTCGGACAGGGTCTTTTGGATACGCAGTATTTT
size: many
J: TRBJ2-3
D: TRBD1
V: TRBV12-3/TRBV12-4

CDR3: CSVWDRRFEKLFF
DNA: TGCAGCGTATGGGACAGGCGGTTTGAAAAACTGTTTTTT
size: -
J: TRBJ1-4
D: TRBD1
V: TRBV29-1

CDR3: CSAPTGRVTYNEQFF
DNA: TGCAGTGCTCCCACAGGGCGCGTTACCTACAATGAGCAGTTCTTC
size: many
J: TRBJ2-1
D: -
V: TRBV20-1

CDR3: CASSHPPTEAFF
DNA: TGTGCCAGCAGTCATCCCCCCACTGAAGCTTTCTTT
size: -
J: TRBJ1-1
D: -
V: TRBV7-9

CDR3: CSARDLIGGAGLDEQYF
DNA: TGCAGTGCTAGAGATCTGATCGGGGGGGCCGGTTTGGACGAGCAGTACTTC
size: many
J: TRBJ2-7
D: TRBD2
V: TRBV20-1

CDR3: CASSQDRQLYNQPQHF
DNA: TGTGCCAGCAGCCAAGATAGGCAGCTTTACAATCAGCCCCAGCATTTT
size: -
J: TRBJ1-5
D: -
V: TRBV3-2

CDR3: CAWGIGNQPQHF
DNA: TGTGCCTGGGGTATTGGGAATCAGCCCCAGCATTTT
size: few
J: TRBJ1-5
D: -
V: TRBV30

CDR3: CSVAFLTGTGGIHGYTF
DNA: TGCAGCGTTGCATTCTTGACCGGGACAGGGGGGATCCATGGCTACACCTTC
size: -
J: TRBJ1-2
D: TRBD1
V: TRBV29-1